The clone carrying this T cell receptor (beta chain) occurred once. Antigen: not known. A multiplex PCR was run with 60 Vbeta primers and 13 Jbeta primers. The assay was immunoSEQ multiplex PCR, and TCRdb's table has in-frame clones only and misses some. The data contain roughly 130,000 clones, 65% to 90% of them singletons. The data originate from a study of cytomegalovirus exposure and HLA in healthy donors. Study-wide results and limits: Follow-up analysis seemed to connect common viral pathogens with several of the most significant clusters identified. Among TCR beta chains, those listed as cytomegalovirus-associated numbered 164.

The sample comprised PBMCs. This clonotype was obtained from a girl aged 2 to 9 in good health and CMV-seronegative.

The CDR3 nucleotides are TGTGCCAGCAGTTTATCTCAGGGTTTGGAGACCCAGTACTTC. Translated: CASSLSQGLETQYF. The gene calls are TRBV27 and TRBJ2-5, with a possible D match to TRBD1 (5 bases). Trimming took off 0 bases at V and 5 bases at J, with 10 bases between the two ends. This CDR3 region has 14 residues. Germline V gene lookup returns CDR1 MNHEY and CDR2 SMNVEV (reference sequence).